One and the same sample provided the 32 T cell receptor beta chains below, sequenced in a study of blood T cells in healthy people across ages (dated by TCRdb to 2013 to 2016). Libraries were made using 5' RACE. The sequencer listed for this sample is Illumina HiSeq 2500. A second roughly 6 to 12 cycle PCR used a sample-barcoded 5' primer and a J-beta primer mix. TCRdb ran its own pipeline on the public reads, namely fastp trimming at Q25 and MiXCR clone calling, and kept in-frame beta chains. Each entry is one CDR3 protein sequence, shown with its most common DNA and genes. This sample lists hundreds of thousands of distinct CDR3 sequences; 45% to 65% were detected once. The ten biggest clones cover 30% to 45% of the sample. Input material: blood. The receptors originated from a man in his sixties in good health.

The chain employs TRBV20-1 and TRBJ1-2, with 8 bases lining up with TRBD1. The CDR3 is 15 amino acids. Per germline, CDR1 DFQATT and CDR2 SNEGSKA (reference sequence). The ends lost 1 base at V and 2 bases at J; junction bases unmatched: 6. CDR3 region: CSARVRTGINYGYTF. The CDR3 bases are TGCAGTGCTAGAGTTCGGACAGGGATCAACTATGGCTACACCTTC.

This clonotype was seen only a few times. The chain uses TRBV24-1 and TRBJ2-5; D is uncertain. The CDR3 sequence is 15 residues long. Germline V gene data show CDR1 as KGHDR and CDR2 as SFDVKD. V lost 4 bases, J lost 2 bases, and 13 bases lay in between. CDR3 in amino acids: CATSDPGRNQETQYF. CDR3 in DNA: TGTGCCACCAGTGACCCCGGACGTAATCAAGAGACCCAGTACTTC.

This clonotype was observed a handful of times. The chain recombines TRBV5-1 with TRBJ1-6, with D tentatively TRBD1 (5 bases). Germline V gene lookup returns CDR1 SGHRS and CDR2 YFSETQ. This CDR3 is built from 16 residues. Between the trimmed V and J ends, which lost 0 bases and 3 bases, there was a span of 10 bases. CDR3 residues: CASSLEGPDYNSPLHF. The DNA of the CDR3 is TGCGCCAGCAGCTTGGAGGGGCCGGACTATAATTCACCCCTCCACTTT.

The chain links TRBV28 to TRBJ1-6, with TRBD1 identical over 10 bases. V lost 5 bases, J lost 9 bases, and 4 bases stayed unmatched. Per germline, CDR1 MDHEN and CDR2 SYDVKM. This CDR3 region has 14 residues. The CDR3 nucleotides are TGTGCCAGCAGTGGCGGGACAGGGGCTTCACCCCTCCACTTT. Its protein is CASSGGTGASPLHF. The full variable domain, in which reference TRBV28 and TRBJ1-6 provide the parts outside the CDR3, is DVKVTQSSRYLVKRTGEKVFLECVQDMDHENMFWYRQDPGLGLRLIYFSYDVKMKEKGDIPEGYSVSREKKERFSLILESASTNQTSMYLCASSGGTGASPLHFGNGTRLTVT.

The chain uses TRBV12-5 and TRBJ2-1; 10 nucleotides line up with TRBD1. The CDR3 is 15 residues long. Germline loops: CDR1 LGHNT, CDR2 FRNRAP. V was clipped by 6 bases and J by 3 bases; unmatched bases: 5. The CDR3 coding sequence is TGTGCTAGTGGCACGGGACAGGGGAGCTACAATGAGCAGTTCTTC. Protein sequence: CASGTGQGSYNEQFF.

The chain links TRBV29-1 to TRBJ2-3; D perhaps matches TRBD2 (5 bases). CDR3 length: 13 residues. Germline-derived CDR1 and CDR2 are SQVTM and ANQGSEA. Trimming left V 7 bases short and J 4 bases short, with 15 bases between. CDR3 protein: CSGGEGMPDTQYF. As DNA, the CDR3 is TGCAGCGGTGGTGAGGGTATGCCAGATACGCAGTATTTT.

The chain couples TRBV5-4 to TRBJ2-2, with D maybe TRBD2 (5 bases). Trimming shortened V by 4 bases and J by 0 bases, and 13 bases separated the two germline ends. Germline V gene lookup returns CDR1 SGHNT and CDR2 YYREEE (reference sequence). This CDR3 region has 16 residues. In nucleotides, the CDR3 is TGTGCCAGCAGCACACACAGCGGCCCGAACACCGGGGAGCTGTTTTTT. Translating gives CASSTHSGPNTGELFF.

J is TRBJ1-1 and V is TRBV27; D may be TRBD1 (5 bases). CDR1 MNHEY and CDR2 SMNVEV come from the germline V gene (reference sequence). V dropped 8 bases and J dropped 1 base, with 11 bases sitting between them. The CDR3 spans 13 residues. For the CDR3, the DNA is TGTGCCAGCGGGGGACTGTCGAACACTGAAGCTTTCTTT. Translated: CASGGLSNTEAFF.

The chain uses TRBV12-3 or TRBV12-4 and TRBJ2-7; 10 nucleotides align to TRBD1. With V trimmed by 6 bases and J by 4 bases, 6 bases remained unmatched. The length of the CDR3 is 14 residues. In DNA form, the CDR3 reads TGTGCCAGCAGCCGGGACAGGGGAGGATACGAGCAGTACTTC. Its protein is CASSRDRGGYEQYF.

The chain joins TRBV12-3 or TRBV12-4 to TRBJ1-1, with 9 positions matching TRBD1. The J segment lost 4 bases and the V segment lost 2 bases, leaving 5 bases of the junction unmatched. The length of the CDR3 is 15 residues. The CDR3 protein is CASSLHATGGTEAFF. The DNA for the CDR3 is TGTGCCAGCAGTTTACACGCGACAGGGGGCACTGAAGCTTTCTTT.

In the case of this clonotype: A read error may produce the germline difference seen at one junction end. The chain links TRBV5-1 to TRBJ2-7, with 10 nucleotides matching TRBD1. The J call is doubtful: the DNA matches TRBJ2-5 better. The germline V gene has CDR1 SGHRS and CDR2 YFSETQ. The CDR3 length is 14 residues. The CDR3 region is CASGLTGGAGTQYF. The CDR3 DNA reads TGCGCCAGCGGCTTGACAGGGGGCGCGGGGACCCAGTACTTC.

In nucleotides, the CDR3 is TGTGCCAGCCGCAAACGTTGGGGGGCAGACCAAGAGACCCAGTACTTC. It encodes CASRKRWGADQETQYF. J is TRBJ2-4 and V is TRBV5-5; D is perhaps TRBD1 or TRBD2 (6 bases each). The closer fit of TRBJ2-5 to the DNA end suggests the J call may be wrong. Per the germline V gene, CDR1 is SGHKS and CDR2 is YYEKEE (reference sequence). The CDR3 has 16 residues.

This clonotype has a handful of counts. This rearrangement joins TRBV15 to TRBJ2-7, with D tentatively TRBD1 (5 bases). The CDR3 loop spans 14 amino acids. V gave up 0 bases and J gave up 2 bases, with 8 bases separating them. Germline V gene lookup returns CDR1 LNHNV and CDR2 YYDKDF (reference sequence). This chain's CDR3 is CATSRETVAYEQYF. As DNA, the CDR3 is TGTGCCACCAGCAGAGAGACAGTAGCCTACGAGCAGTACTTC.

The table lists this clonotype with many counts. V and J are TRBV20-1 and TRBJ1-2; TRBD1 is a possible D gene (5 bases). This CDR3 is built from 15 residues. Germline V CDR1 and CDR2: DFQATT, SNEGSKA (reference sequence). Trimming cost V 5 bases and J 5 bases, with 21 bases left between them. CDR3 region: CSAGGTDSGTYGYTF. The CDR3 DNA reads TGCAGTGCTGGCGGGACCGATTCTGGGACTTATGGCTACACCTTC.

The chain uses TRBV4-1 and TRBJ2-5; 9 bases map to TRBD2. Losses at the gene ends were 0 bases for V and 3 bases for J; bases not matched to a gene: 5. The CDR3 is made up of 16 amino acids. In germline, CDR1 is MGHRA, CDR2 YSYEKL. The CDR3 DNA is TGCGCCAGCAGCCAAGATGGAGCGGGGGGAGAAGAGACCCAGTACTTC. Translation: CASSQDGAGGEETQYF.

This chain uses TRBV2 with TRBJ1-2, with 8 bases fitting TRBD1. The CDR3 totals 15 residues. Germline loops: CDR1 SNHLY, CDR2 FYNNEI. V lost 5 bases to trimming and J lost 7 bases; unmatched junction nucleotides: 12. The CDR3 reads CASSSLGGQGVGYTF. CDR3 DNA sequence: TGTGCCAGCAGTTCATTGGGAGGACAGGGTGTTGGCTACACCTTC.

As to this clonotype: A much more abundant neighbour one base away suggests this may be a read error. V usage is TRBV4-2 and J usage is TRBJ2-5, with D possibly TRBD1 on 6 matching bases. The CDR3 spans 15 residues. The V end lost 0 bases, the J end lost 11 bases, and 19 bases lay between the germline ends. The germline V gene encodes CDR1 LGHNA and CDR2 YNFKEQ. DNA for the CDR3: TGTGCCAGCAGCCAAGATGTGGGGGCGCACAATGAGCAGTACTTC. Translation: CASSQDVGAHNEQYF.

This clonotype was recorded once. The chain couples TRBV28 to TRBJ2-5, with TRBD1 matching 10 bases. Germline V CDR1 and CDR2: MDHEN, SYDVKM. V was pared by 10 bases and J by 2 bases, with 16 bases of the junction left unmatched. This CDR3 region has 17 residues. In DNA form, the CDR3 reads TGTGCCACTAGACAGGGGGCCTCTTCCCTAGGGCAAGAGACCCAGTACTTC. This encodes CATRQGASSLGQETQYF. Together with reference TRBV28 and TRBJ2-5, the CDR3 gives the full variable domain: DVKVTQSSRYLVKRTGEKVFLECVQDMDHENMFWYRQDPGLGLRLIYFSYDVKMKEKGDIPEGYSVSREKKERFSLILESASTNQTSMYLCATRQGASSLGQETQYFGPGTRLLVL.

The chain uses TRBV29-1 and TRBJ1-2, with D possibly being TRBD1 (6 bases). The CDR3 totals 14 residues. Germline V gives CDR1 SQVTM, CDR2 ANQGSEA. V was shortened by 2 bases and J by 2 bases, with 12 bases between the two germline ends. DNA of the CDR3: TGCAGCGTTGAAAGCGCAGGGGAAAACTATGGCTACACCTTC. This encodes CSVESAGENYGYTF. Supplemented by reference TRBV29-1 and TRBJ1-2, the full variable domain reads SAVISQKPSRDICQRGTSLTIQCQVDSQVTMMFWYRQQPGQSLTLIATANQGSEATYESGFVIDKFPISRPNLTFSTLTVSNMSPEDSSIYLCSVESAGENYGYTFGSGTRLTVV.

This clonotype appeared a few times. The chain uses TRBV9 and TRBJ2-7; D not resolved. Germline V gene lookup returns CDR1 SGDLS and CDR2 YYNGEE. This CDR3 spans 13 amino acids. V was clipped by 4 bases and J by 5 bases, with 13 bases between them. The DNA of the CDR3 is TGTGCCAGCAGCCCCCCCCTTACAGACGAGCAGTACTTC. Translated, it gives CASSPPLTDEQYF.

This clonotype has more than one count but fewer than ten. The chain employs TRBV15 and TRBJ1-1, with D perhaps TRBD1 (5 bases). Trimming pared 1 base from V and 5 bases from J, leaving 14 bases between. Germline V CDR1 and CDR2: LNHNV, YYDKDF (reference sequence). The CDR3 contains 15 residues. CDR3 region: CATSRGGGVGTEAFF. The CDR3 DNA is TGTGCCACCAGCAGAGGTGGAGGGGTTGGGACTGAAGCTTTCTTT. Variable domain in full (rest from reference TRBV15 and TRBJ1-1): DAMVIQNPRYQVTQFGKPVTLSCSQTLNHNVMYWYQQKSSQAPKLLFHYYDKDFNNEADTPDNFQSRRPNTSFCFLDIRSPGLGDTAMYLCATSRGGGVGTEAFFGQGTRLTVV.

V and J are TRBV3-1 and TRBJ1-2; 8 bases line up with TRBD1. The germline V gene encodes CDR1 LGHDT and CDR2 YNNKEL (reference sequence). The V and J ends lost 1 base and 7 bases, in that order; junction bases with no gene match: 11. The CDR3 is made up of 16 amino acids. CDR3 sequence reads: CASSQVSWQGAGGYTF. The CDR3 DNA reads TGTGCCAGCAGCCAAGTGAGTTGGCAGGGGGCTGGTGGCTACACCTTC.

This rearrangement joins TRBV5-5 to TRBJ2-3; TRBD1 matches at 7 bases. The CDR3 extends over 16 amino acids. J was trimmed by 5 bases and V by 4 bases; bases with no gene match: 13. Germline V gives CDR1 SGHKS, CDR2 YYEKEE (reference sequence). The CDR3, as DNA: TGTGCCAGCAGCCTTGAGGGGGCAGGAGGAGTAGATACGCAGTATTTT. Amino acid sequence: CASSLEGAGGVDTQYF.

This clonotype was counted only a few times. J is TRBJ2-3 and V is TRBV7-9, with D hard to call. V lost 3 bases and J lost 6, with 13 bases in between. Germline V gives CDR1 SEHNR, CDR2 FQNEAQ (reference sequence). This CDR3 spans 14 amino acids. The DNA of the CDR3 is TGTGCCAGCAGCTTTGGGCAGAAGGGCGATACGCAGTATTTT. Residues: CASSFGQKGDTQYF.

This clonotype was counted only a few times. The genes are TRBV4-1 and TRBJ2-7; the match to TRBD1 covers 9 bases. Germline assignment: CDR1 MGHRA and CDR2 YSYEKL. The length of the CDR3 is 16 residues. The J segment lost 5 bases and the V segment lost 1 base, leaving 9 bases of the junction unmatched. CDR3 nucleotides: TGCGCCAGCAGCCAAGGGATCGGGACAGGGTCCCACGAGCAGTACTTC. Encoded protein: CASSQGIGTGSHEQYF.

The chain joins TRBV18 to TRBJ2-5; possible D gene TRBD1, 6 bases. Germline V gene sequence: CDR1 KGHSH, CDR2 LQKENI. The CDR3 runs 13 residues. The V end lost 6 bases, the J end lost 3 bases, and 11 bases lay between the germline ends. The CDR3 DNA reads TGTGCCAGCTCGCCTAACAGGGAAGAGACCCAGTACTTC. This codes for CASSPNREETQYF.

CDR3 coding DNA: TGTGCCAGCAGCTTACAGGAGCGGGATACGCAGTATTTT. This gives the protein CASSLQERDTQYF. The chain is built from TRBV11-2 and TRBJ2-3; maybe TRBD2 (5 bases). Germline V lookup: CDR1 SGHAT, CDR2 FQNNGV. The CDR3 runs to 13 residues. V lost 2 bases and J 6 bases, leaving 9 bases between the germline ends.

This chain's CDR3 is CASREGAAAEKLFF. The CDR3 DNA is TGTGCCAGCAGGGAGGGGGCAGCCGCTGAAAAACTGTTTTTT. The V gene is TRBV6-1, the J gene TRBJ1-4; 7 nucleotides align to TRBD1. Germline trimming cut 6 bases from V and 7 bases from J; bases unmatched to any gene: 8. CDR1 is MNHNS and CDR2 is SASEGT in the germline V gene. This CDR3 comprises 14 residues.

V and J are TRBV5-6 and TRBJ2-6; D gene ambiguous. From germline, CDR1 is SGHDT and CDR2 YYEEEE. The V end lost 1 base, the J end lost 0 bases, and 8 bases lay between the germline ends. This CDR3 is 16 amino acids long. CDR3 nucleotide sequence: TGTGCCAGCAGCTTGTTTAGTACCTCTGGGGCCAACGTCCTGACTTTC. The encoded protein is CASSLFSTSGANVLTF. Looking up the rest from reference TRBV5-6 and TRBJ2-6 gives the full variable domain: DAGVTQSPTHLIKTRGQQVTLRCSPKSGHDTVSWYQQALGQGPQFIFQYYEEEERQRGNFPDRFSGHQFPNYSSELNVNALLLGDSALYLCASSLFSTSGANVLTFGAGSRLTVL.

The rearrangement links TRBV7-9 to TRBJ2-7, with 7 bases aligning to TRBD2. Germline values: CDR1 SEHNR, CDR2 FQNEAQ (reference sequence). CDR3 length equals 15 residues. Trimming cost V 3 bases and J 0 bases; bases outside gene matches: 5. This chain's CDR3 is CASSFSSGISYEQYF. DNA of the CDR3: TGTGCCAGCAGCTTCTCTAGCGGAATCTCCTACGAGCAGTACTTC.

J is TRBJ2-6 and V is TRBV28; D gene ambiguous. Germline CDR1 reads MDHEN; CDR2 reads SYDVKM. V was trimmed by 9 bases and J by 2 bases, leaving 11 bases between them. The CDR3 sequence is 14 residues long. This CDR3 reads CASLTETGANVLTF. CDR3 nucleotides: TGTGCCAGTCTCACAGAAACTGGGGCCAACGTCCTGACTTTC.

This clonotype has only a few counts. The V and J genes are TRBV4-2 and TRBJ2-5; D not certain. This CDR3 is 15 amino acids long. The germline gives CDR1 LGHNA, CDR2 YNFKEQ. Trimming cost V 0 bases and J 6 bases, with 14 bases left between them. This CDR3 is CASSQEASHTKTQYF. The CDR3 region has the DNA TGTGCCAGCAGCCAAGAGGCGAGCCACACAAAGACCCAGTACTTC.